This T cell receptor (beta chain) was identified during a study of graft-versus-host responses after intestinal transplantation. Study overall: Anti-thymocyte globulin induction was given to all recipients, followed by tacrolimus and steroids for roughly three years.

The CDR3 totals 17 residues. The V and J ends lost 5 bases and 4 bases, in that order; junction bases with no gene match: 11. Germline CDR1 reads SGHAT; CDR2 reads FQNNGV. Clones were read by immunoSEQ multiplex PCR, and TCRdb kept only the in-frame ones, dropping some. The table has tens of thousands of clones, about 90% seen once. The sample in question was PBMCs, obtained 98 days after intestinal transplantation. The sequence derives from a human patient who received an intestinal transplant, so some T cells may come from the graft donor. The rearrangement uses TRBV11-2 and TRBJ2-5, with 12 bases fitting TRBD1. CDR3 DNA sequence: TGTGCCAGCAGCGCCGGCGGGACAGGGGGCCTCGGAGAGACCCAGTACTTC. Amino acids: CASSAGGTGGLGETQYF.